This T cell receptor beta chain was retrieved from a study of chemoradiotherapy in HPV16-positive cancers. Overall study context: Candidate HPV-specific clones and shared TCR motifs came from a couple of HPV16-positive patients.

Assay used: immunoSEQ multiplex PCR; TCRdb lists only in-frame clones, some missing. The repertoire holds approximately 12,000 clones, with about four fifths as singletons. Points from the study as a whole: Candidate HPV-specific clones and E7-related TCR motifs grew in tumor during treatment.

The CDR3 sequence is 14 residues long. Germline V gene lookup returns CDR1 SNHLY and CDR2 FYNNEI. V was clipped by 5 bases and J by 4 bases, with 14 bases between them. Details on this clone: Its antigen remains unidentified.

This material was obtained from a patient who underwent chemoradiotherapy. The chain uses TRBV2 and TRBJ1-1, with a tentative D call TRBD1 (6 bases). This clonotype originated in a human donor with HPV-associated anogenital cancer. This chain's CDR3 is CASSRSGVATEAFF. CDR3 DNA: TGTGCCAGCAGTCGATCAGGGGTTGCCACTGAAGCTTTCTTT.